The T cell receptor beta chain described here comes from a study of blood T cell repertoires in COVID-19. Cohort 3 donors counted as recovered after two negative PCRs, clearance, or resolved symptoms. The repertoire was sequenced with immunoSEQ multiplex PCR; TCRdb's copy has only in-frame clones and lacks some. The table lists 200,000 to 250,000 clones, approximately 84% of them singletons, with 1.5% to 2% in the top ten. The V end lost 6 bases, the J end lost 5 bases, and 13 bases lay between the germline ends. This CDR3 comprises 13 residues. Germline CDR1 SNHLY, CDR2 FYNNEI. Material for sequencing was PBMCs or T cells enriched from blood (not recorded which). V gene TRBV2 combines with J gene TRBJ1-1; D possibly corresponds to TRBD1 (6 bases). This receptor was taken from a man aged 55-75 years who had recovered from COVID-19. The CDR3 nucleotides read TGTGCCAGCAGCACACAGGGTCAGACTGAAGCTTTCTTT. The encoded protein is CASSTQGQTEAFF.